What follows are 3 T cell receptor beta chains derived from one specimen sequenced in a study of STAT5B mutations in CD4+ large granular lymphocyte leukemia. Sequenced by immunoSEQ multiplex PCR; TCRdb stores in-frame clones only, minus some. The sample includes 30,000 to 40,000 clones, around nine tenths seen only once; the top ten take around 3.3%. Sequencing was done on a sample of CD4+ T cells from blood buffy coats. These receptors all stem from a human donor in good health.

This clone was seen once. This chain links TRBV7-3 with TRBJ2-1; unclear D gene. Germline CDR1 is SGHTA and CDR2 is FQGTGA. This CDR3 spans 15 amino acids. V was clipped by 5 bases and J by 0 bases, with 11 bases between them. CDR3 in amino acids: CASSAAGSSYNEQFF. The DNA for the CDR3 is TGTGCCAGCAGCGCCGCAGGAAGCTCCTACAATGAGCAGTTCTTC.

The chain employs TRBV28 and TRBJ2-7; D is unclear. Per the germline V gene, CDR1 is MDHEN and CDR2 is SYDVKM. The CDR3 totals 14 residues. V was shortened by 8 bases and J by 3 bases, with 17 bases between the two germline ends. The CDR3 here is CASPVNIEDYEQYF. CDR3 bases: TGTGCCAGCCCCGTTAACATAGAGGACTACGAGCAGTACTTC. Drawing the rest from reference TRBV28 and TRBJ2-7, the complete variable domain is DVKVTQSSRYLVKRTGEKVFLECVQDMDHENMFWYRQDPGLGLRLIYFSYDVKMKEKGDIPEGYSVSREKKERFSLILESASTNQTSMYLCASPVNIEDYEQYFGPGTRLTVT.

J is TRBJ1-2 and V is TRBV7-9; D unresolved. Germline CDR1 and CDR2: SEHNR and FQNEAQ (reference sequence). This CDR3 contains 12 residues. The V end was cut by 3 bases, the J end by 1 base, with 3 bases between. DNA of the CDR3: TGTGCCAGCAGCTTTATTAACTATGGCTACACCTTC. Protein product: CASSFINYGYTF.